Shown below are 2 T cell receptor beta chains from a single sample sequenced in a study of T cells after posttransplantation cyclophosphamide. Busulfan-fludarabine conditioning, marrow transplant, and cyclophosphamide on days +3 and +4 were administered. Using immunoSEQ multiplex PCR, the repertoire was profiled, and TCRdb retains in-frame clones only, with some absent. The data contain about 16,000 clones, around nine tenths of them singletons. Sequencing was performed on CD4+ T cells sorted from blood, taken after allogeneic stem cell transplant with posttransplant cyclophosphamide. The receptors derive from a male patient between 55 and 70 years old who received an allogeneic stem cell transplant from a related donor and was CMV-positive. Some T cells may possibly be graft donor cells.

J is TRBJ2-3 and V is TRBV5-1; the D gene is possibly TRBD1 (6 bases). Germline CDR1 and CDR2: SGHRS and YFSETQ. Trimming removed 7 bases from V and 0 bases from J, with 12 bases in between. This CDR3 has 14 amino acids. The CDR3: CASSRGTSTDTQYF. The CDR3 DNA is TGCGCCAGCTCCAGGGGTACGAGCACAGATACGCAGTATTTT.

This rearrangement joins TRBV6-6 to TRBJ2-7; the match to TRBD1 covers 9 bases. This CDR3 is 15 amino acids long. The trim removed 6 bases at V and 0 bases at J, leaving 6 bases unmatched. Germline V gives CDR1 MNHNY, CDR2 SVGAGI (reference sequence). CDR3 DNA sequence: TGTGCCAGCAGCCCGACAGGGGGAGGCTCCTACGAGCAGTACTTC. This sequence encodes CASSPTGGGSYEQYF.